The 5 T cell receptor beta chains presented below share a single source sample, sequenced in a study of cytomegalovirus exposure and HLA in healthy donors. 13 Jbeta primers and 60 Vbeta primers were used for the PCR. Sequencing was performed with immunoSEQ multiplex PCR; in TCRdb, only in-frame clones are kept and a portion is missing. This table holds some 150,000 clones, about three quarters found once. The sequenced material came from PBMCs. Every receptor here comes from a man aged 35 to 55 in good health and CMV-seropositive.

This chain connects TRBV29-1 to TRBJ2-5; 7 nucleotides line up with TRBD2. Per germline, CDR1 SQVTM and CDR2 ANQGSEA. V was pared by 7 bases and J by 4 bases, with 21 bases of the junction left unmatched. The CDR3 runs 17 residues. In DNA form, the CDR3 reads TGCAGCGCCGATCCCCCCCTGGGGTCGGGGAGGGGAGAGACCCAGTACTTC. Protein product: CSADPPLGSGRGETQYF. Variable domain in full (rest from reference TRBV29-1 and TRBJ2-5): SAVISQKPSRDICQRGTSLTIQCQVDSQVTMMFWYRQQPGQSLTLIATANQGSEATYESGFVIDKFPISRPNLTFSTLTVSNMSPEDSSIYLCSADPPLGSGRGETQYFGPGTRLLVL.

V is TRBV7-9 and J is TRBJ1-4; D is ambiguous. The V end lost 2 bases, the J end lost 8 bases, and 6 bases lay between the germline ends. The CDR3 sequence is 12 residues long. Germline lookup yields CDR1 SEHNR and CDR2 FQNEAQ (reference sequence). CDR3 protein: CASSLMGEKLFF. CDR3 nucleotides: TGTGCCAGCAGCTTAATGGGCGAAAAACTGTTTTTT. Combining the CDR3 with reference TRBV7-9 and TRBJ1-4 gives the whole variable domain DTGVSQNPRHKITKRGQNVTFRCDPISEHNRLYWYRQTLGQGPEFLTYFQNEAQLEKSRLLSDRFSAERPKGSFSTLEIQRTEQGDSAMYLCASSLMGEKLFFGSGTQLSVL.

The chain joins TRBV6-4 to TRBJ1-1; TRBD1 matches at 8 bases. This CDR3 spans 14 amino acids. Germline trimming cut 8 bases from V and 1 base from J; bases unmatched to any gene: 6. Germline lookup yields CDR1 MRHNA and CDR2 SNTAGT. The CDR3 protein is CASGTTGENTEAFF. The CDR3 nucleotides read TGTGCCAGCGGAACGACAGGGGAGAACACTGAAGCTTTCTTT.

The chain links TRBV2 to TRBJ2-2; possibly TRBD1 for D (5 bases). Germline V gene data show CDR1 as SNHLY and CDR2 as FYNNEI. This CDR3 comprises 15 residues. Trimming pared 7 bases from V and 0 bases from J, leaving 12 bases between. The CDR3 is CASNARASNTGELFF. CDR3 nucleotides: TGTGCCAGCAACGCCAGGGCTTCGAACACCGGGGAGCTGTTTTTT.

V gene TRBV2 combines with J gene TRBJ2-7; a possible D gene is TRBD1 (6 bases). Germline V gene lookup returns CDR1 SNHLY and CDR2 FYNNEI. The CDR3 has 15 amino acids. V gave up 7 bases and J gave up 2 bases, with 18 bases separating them. The CDR3 here is CASKGGFSGTYEQYF. CDR3 DNA: TGTGCCAGCAAAGGGGGTTTTTCGGGAACCTACGAGCAGTACTTC. Supplemented by reference TRBV2 and TRBJ2-7, the full variable domain reads EPEVTQTPSHQVTQMGQEVILRCVPISNHLYFYWYRQILGQKVEFLVSFYNNEISEKSEIFDDQFSVERPDGSNFTLKIRSTKLEDSAMYFCASKGGFSGTYEQYFGPGTRLTVT.